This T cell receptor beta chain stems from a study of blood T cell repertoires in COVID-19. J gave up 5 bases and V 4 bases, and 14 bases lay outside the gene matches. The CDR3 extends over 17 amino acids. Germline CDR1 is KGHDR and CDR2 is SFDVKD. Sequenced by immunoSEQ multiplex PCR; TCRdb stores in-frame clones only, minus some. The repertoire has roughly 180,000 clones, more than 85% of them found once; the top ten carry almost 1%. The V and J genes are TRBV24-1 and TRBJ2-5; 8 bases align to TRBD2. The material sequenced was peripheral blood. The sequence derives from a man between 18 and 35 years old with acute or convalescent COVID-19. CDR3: CATSDPLAGAPGETQYF. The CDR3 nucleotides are TGTGCCACCAGTGACCCCCTAGCGGGCGCGCCAGGGGAGACCCAGTACTTC.